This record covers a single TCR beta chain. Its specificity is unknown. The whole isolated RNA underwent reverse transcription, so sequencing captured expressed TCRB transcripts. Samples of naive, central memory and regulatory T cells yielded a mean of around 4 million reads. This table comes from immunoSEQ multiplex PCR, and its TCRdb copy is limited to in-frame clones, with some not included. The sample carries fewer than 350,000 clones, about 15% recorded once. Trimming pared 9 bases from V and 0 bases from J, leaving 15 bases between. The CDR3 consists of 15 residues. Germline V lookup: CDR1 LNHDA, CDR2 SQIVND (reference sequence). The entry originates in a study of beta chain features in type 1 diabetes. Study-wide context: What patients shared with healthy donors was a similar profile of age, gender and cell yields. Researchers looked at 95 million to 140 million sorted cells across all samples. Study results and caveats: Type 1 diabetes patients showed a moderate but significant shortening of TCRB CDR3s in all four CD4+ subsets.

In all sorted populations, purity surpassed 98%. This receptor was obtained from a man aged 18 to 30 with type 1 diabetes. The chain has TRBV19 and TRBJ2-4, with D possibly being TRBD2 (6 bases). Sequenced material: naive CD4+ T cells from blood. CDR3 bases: TGTGCCAGCTGCCCGGGACTGGCAGCCAAAAACATTCAGTACTTC. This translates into CASCPGLAAKNIQYF.